This TCR beta chain is drawn from a study of T cell changes during pregnancy in multiple sclerosis. The CDR3 length is 14 residues. With 4 bases clipped from V and 6 bases from J, the junction kept 8 bases outside the gene matches. CDR1 is MNHEY, CDR2 SMNVEV, per germline (reference sequence). Method: immunoSEQ multiplex PCR; TCRdb's copy keeps in-frame clones and lacks some. This sample has about 75,000 clones, with approximately 95% found just once. The source was CD4+ T cells from peripheral blood mononuclear cells, collected after pregnancy. The sequence was collected from a female donor with multiple sclerosis, enrolled in a pregnancy study. The V call is TRBV27, the J call TRBJ1-2; 7 bases agree with TRBD1. The CDR3 bases are TGTGCCAGCAGTTCACCTGACAGGGCGAATGGCTACACCTTC. Protein sequence: CASSSPDRANGYTF.